The 16 T cell receptor beta chains presented below share a single source sample, sequenced in a study of early T cells in non-severe SARS-CoV-2 infection. TCRdb reprocessed the 5' RACE reads with MiXCR, giving one entry per CDR3 protein. The table lists 66,000 or so distinct CDR3 sequences, less than 15% of them singletons, with about 8.6% in the top ten. Sequencing used whole blood. These receptors were obtained from an adult who was a healthcare worker with PCR-confirmed SARS-CoV-2 infection or an uninfected control (not recorded which).

The chain uses TRBV4-2 and TRBJ2-7; 11 bases agree with TRBD1. This CDR3 spans 16 amino acids. In germline, CDR1 is LGHNA, CDR2 YNFKEQ. With 1 base clipped from V and 4 bases from J, the junction kept 6 bases outside the gene matches. The CDR3 sequence: CASSQGEGTGGYEQYF. CDR3 bases: TGTGCCAGCAGCCAAGGCGAGGGGACAGGGGGTTACGAGCAGTACTTC.

This clonotype was counted between two and nine times. The chain employs TRBV28 and TRBJ2-3, with TRBD1 matching 7 bases. CDR1 and CDR2 (germline): MDHEN, SYDVKM. The CDR3 is 14 amino acids. V shed 6 bases and J 6 bases; nucleotides not matched to a gene: 9. CDR3 residues: CASRPGTALDTQYF. The DNA of the CDR3 is TGTGCCAGCAGACCAGGGACAGCGCTGGATACGCAGTATTTT. The whole variable domain, filled in from reference TRBV28 and TRBJ2-3, reads DVKVTQSSRYLVKRTGEKVFLECVQDMDHENMFWYRQDPGLGLRLIYFSYDVKMKEKGDIPEGYSVSREKKERFSLILESASTNQTSMYLCASRPGTALDTQYFGPGTRLTVL.

The chain uses TRBV20-1 and TRBJ2-1, with 8 bases identical to TRBD2. Germline V gene lookup returns CDR1 DFQATT and CDR2 SNEGSKA (reference sequence). The CDR3 has 14 residues. V lost 4 bases to trimming and J lost 2 bases; unmatched junction nucleotides: 4. This chain's CDR3 is CSATSGRAYNEQFF. Written as DNA, the CDR3 is TGCAGTGCTACTAGCGGGCGAGCCTACAATGAGCAGTTCTTC.

CDR3 amino acids: CATSRALAGRHEQFF. In DNA, the CDR3 is TGTGCCACCAGCAGAGCCCTAGCGGGAAGACATGAGCAGTTCTTC. The chain combines TRBV15 with TRBJ2-1; the match to TRBD2 covers 9 bases. This CDR3 has 15 residues. Germline trimming cut 1 base from V and 8 bases from J; bases unmatched to any gene: 6. The germline gives CDR1 LNHNV, CDR2 YYDKDF (reference sequence). Variable domain in full (rest from reference TRBV15 and TRBJ2-1): DAMVIQNPRYQVTQFGKPVTLSCSQTLNHNVMYWYQQKSSQAPKLLFHYYDKDFNNEADTPDNFQSRRPNTSFCFLDIRSPGLGDTAMYLCATSRALAGRHEQFFGPGTRLTVL.

This clonotype was detected a few times. J is TRBJ1-4 and V is TRBV11-2; 7 positions match TRBD1. CDR3 size: 16 residues. The V and J ends lost 5 bases and 6 bases, in that order; junction bases with no gene match: 12. Germline assignment: CDR1 SGHAT and CDR2 FQNNGV. The CDR3 sequence is CASSIRGTATDEKLFF. As DNA, the CDR3 is TGTGCCAGCAGCATACGAGGGACAGCTACCGATGAAAAACTGTTTTTT.

The table lists this clonotype with a count of one. The CDR3 does not end in the conserved phenylalanine or tryptophan, so this is likely a read error. The chain carries TRBV29-1 and TRBJ2-5; TRBD1 agrees at 8 bases. The CDR3 extends over 16 amino acids. V was pared by 7 bases and J by 7 bases, with 20 bases of the junction left unmatched. Germline CDR1 reads SQVTM; CDR2 reads ANQGSEA. CDR3 residues: CSATRYDRGRMGTQYL. CDR3 nucleotide sequence: TGCAGCGCTACGCGATACGACAGGGGCCGAATGGGGACCCAGTACTTG.

Many counts were recorded for this clonotype. V gene TRBV7-8 combines with J gene TRBJ2-2; D unresolved. The germline CDR1 and CDR2 sequences are SGHVS and FQNEAQ. The CDR3 is 13 amino acids. The V end lost 0 bases, the J end lost 7 bases, and 6 bases lay between the germline ends. CDR3 DNA sequence: TGTGCCAGCAGCTTAGCTCCAAACGGGGAGCTGTTTTTT. Encoded protein: CASSLAPNGELFF.

This clonotype was seen a handful of times. The gene calls are TRBV10-3 and TRBJ2-3; 9 bases match TRBD2. The V gene's germline CDR1 is ENHRY and CDR2 SYGVKD. V was clipped by 0 bases and J by 0 bases; unmatched bases: 7. This CDR3 comprises 18 residues. This chain's CDR3 is CAISESGGLAPSTDTQYF. The CDR3 DNA is TGTGCCATCAGTGAGTCTGGGGGACTAGCCCCAAGCACAGATACGCAGTATTTT.

In this sample, this clonotype turned up many times. This chain joins TRBV15 and TRBJ1-6, with D perhaps TRBD1 (6 bases). Germline V CDR1 and CDR2: LNHNV, YYDKDF (reference sequence). V was pared by 0 bases and J by 9 bases, with 12 bases between. The CDR3 has 15 residues. Here the CDR3 reads CATSRDLQGGSPLHF. DNA for the CDR3: TGTGCCACCAGCAGAGATCTACAGGGAGGTTCACCCCTCCACTTT.

A note on this clonotype: Being one base from a much bigger clone, this may be a read error. The chain employs TRBV3-1 and TRBJ2-1, with D unclear. Germline assignment: CDR1 LGHDT and CDR2 YNNKEL (reference sequence). There are 14 residues in the CDR3. V was shortened by 4 bases and J by 9 bases, with 16 bases between the two germline ends. CDR3 nucleotide sequence: TGTGCCAGCAGCCCAGAGACCCTCACGGTTGAGCAGTTCTTC. Amino acid sequence: CASSPETLTVEQFF.

The V gene is TRBV27, the J gene TRBJ1-1, with 7 bases that match TRBD1. V shed 5 bases and J 1 base; nucleotides not matched to a gene: 10. Germline CDR1 is MNHEY and CDR2 is SMNVEV (reference sequence). CDR3 size: 16 residues. CDR3 in amino acids: CASSPSTGTKNTEAFF. DNA for the CDR3: TGTGCCAGCAGTCCGTCGACAGGGACAAAGAACACTGAAGCTTTCTTT.

This clonotype was detected many times. This chain connects TRBV15 to TRBJ2-1, with 15 bases aligning to TRBD2. The J segment lost 7 bases and the V segment lost 9 bases, leaving 4 bases of the junction unmatched. There are 14 residues in the CDR3. Germline assignment: CDR1 LNHNV and CDR2 YYDKDF (reference sequence). The CDR3 protein is CATLGLAGGNEQFF. DNA for the CDR3: TGTGCCACTCTCGGACTAGCGGGAGGGAATGAGCAGTTCTTC. Full variable domain (rest looked up from reference TRBV15 and TRBJ2-1): DAMVIQNPRYQVTQFGKPVTLSCSQTLNHNVMYWYQQKSSQAPKLLFHYYDKDFNNEADTPDNFQSRRPNTSFCFLDIRSPGLGDTAMYLCATLGLAGGNEQFFGPGTRLTVL.

Details on this clonotype: One base away lies a much larger clone, so this may be a sequencing read error. The conserved closing phenylalanine or tryptophan is absent in this CDR3, likely reflecting a read error. The gene calls are TRBV29-1 and TRBJ2-1, with TRBD2 matching 8 bases. V shed 3 bases and J 2 bases; nucleotides not matched to a gene: 3. The CDR3 has 14 residues. CDR1 and CDR2 (germline): SQVTM, ANQGSEA. CDR3 residues: CSVDISGTYNEQFL. The CDR3 DNA sequence: TGCAGCGTTGATATTAGCGGGACCTACAATGAGCAGTTCTTA.

J is TRBJ1-6 and V is TRBV14; tentatively, D is TRBD1 (5 bases). The germline gives CDR1 SGHDN, CDR2 FVKESK. The CDR3 has 17 residues. The ends were cut back, 0 bases at V and 9 bases at J, with 18 bases in the middle. CDR3 sequence (DNA): TGTGCCAGCAGCCAAGATCATTTCCCAGGGCAGGGTTCACCCCTCCACTTT. Its translation: CASSQDHFPGQGSPLHF.

The V gene is TRBV20-1, the J gene TRBJ2-3; possible D gene TRBD2, 6 bases. Germline CDR1 DFQATT, CDR2 SNEGSKA (reference sequence). V lost 5 bases to trimming and J lost 5 bases, with 17 bases between them. This CDR3 has 14 amino acids. CDR3 in amino acids: CSAFNGGTLDTQYF. The CDR3 DNA is TGCAGTGCTTTTAACGGCGGGACCTTAGATACGCAGTATTTT.

In its sample, this clonotype was seen a few times. The CDR3 DNA reads as TGTGCCAGCAGCTTAGTTTCGGGGATCAACACTGAAGCTTTCTTT. Amino acid sequence: CASSLVSGINTEAFF. The chain carries TRBV11-2 and TRBJ1-1; D not certain. Trimming pared 1 base from V and 2 bases from J, leaving 11 bases between. Germline V CDR1 and CDR2: SGHAT, FQNNGV. This CDR3 comprises 15 residues.